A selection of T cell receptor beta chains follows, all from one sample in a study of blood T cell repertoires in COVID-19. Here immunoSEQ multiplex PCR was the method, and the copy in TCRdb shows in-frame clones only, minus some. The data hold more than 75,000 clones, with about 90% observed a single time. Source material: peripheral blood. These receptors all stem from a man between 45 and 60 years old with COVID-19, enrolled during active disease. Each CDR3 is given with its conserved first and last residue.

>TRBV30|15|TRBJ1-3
CAWSRDRGPGNTIYF
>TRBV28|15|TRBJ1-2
CASSLRGVANYGYTF
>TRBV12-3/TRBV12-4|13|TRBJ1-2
CASSYRESYGYTF
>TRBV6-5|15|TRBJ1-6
CASSYSMRVSSPLHF
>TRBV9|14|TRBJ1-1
CASSVVPGGTEAFF
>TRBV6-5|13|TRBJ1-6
CASSYGRGGPLHF
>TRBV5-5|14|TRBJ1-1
CASSARGMNTEAFF
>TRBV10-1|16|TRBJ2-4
CASSVGTGNSKNIQYF
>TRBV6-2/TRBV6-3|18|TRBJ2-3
CASSSYTVAGALTDTQYF
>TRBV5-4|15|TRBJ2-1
CASSLRGAAYNEQFF
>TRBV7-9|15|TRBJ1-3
CASSLGANSGNTIYF
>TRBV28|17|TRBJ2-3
CASSSPPGLAGGLLKYF
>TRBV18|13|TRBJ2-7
CASSPFDNYEQYF
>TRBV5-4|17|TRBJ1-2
CASSPAAGTAANYGYTF
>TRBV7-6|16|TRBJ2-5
CASSAQRGGFQETQYF
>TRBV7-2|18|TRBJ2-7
CASSPVGIGVKSSYEQYF
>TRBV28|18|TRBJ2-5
CASSLSAVYRVGQETQYF
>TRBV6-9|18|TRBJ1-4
CASSWLGTGGRANEKLFF
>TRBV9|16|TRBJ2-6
CASSESTGTGANVLTF
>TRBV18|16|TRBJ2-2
CASSPQTTINTGELFF
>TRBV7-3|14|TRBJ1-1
CASSSLPGHSEAFF
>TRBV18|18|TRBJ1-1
CASSRTGTRGFANTEAFF
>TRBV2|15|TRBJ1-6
CASSGDSIYNSPLHF
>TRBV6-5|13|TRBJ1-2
CASVGPTGSGYTF
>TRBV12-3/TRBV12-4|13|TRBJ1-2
CASSSAPGTGSTF
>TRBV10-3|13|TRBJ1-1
CAISEGSVSGFVF
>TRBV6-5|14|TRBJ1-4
CASSYRTGGEKLFF
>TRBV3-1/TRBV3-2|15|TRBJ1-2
CASSPVLATNYGYTF
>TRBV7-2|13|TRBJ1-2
CASSLGQGEGYTF
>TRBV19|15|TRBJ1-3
CASSHRGQFGNTIYF
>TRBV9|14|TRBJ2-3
CASSGSGGPDTQYF
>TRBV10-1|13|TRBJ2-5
CASSQGSQETQYF
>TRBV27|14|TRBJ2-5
CATSRLWGEETQYF
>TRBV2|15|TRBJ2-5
CASTRLAGAQETQYF
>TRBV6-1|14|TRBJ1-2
CASSESQGSYGYTF
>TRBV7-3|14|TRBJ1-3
CASSLSNSGNTIYF
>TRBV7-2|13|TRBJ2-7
CASSFLTSHEQYF
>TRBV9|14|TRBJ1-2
CASSSSQQGDGYTF
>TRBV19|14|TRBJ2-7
CASSRSGTGNEQYF
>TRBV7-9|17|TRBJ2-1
CASSLTSGGAFRNEQFF
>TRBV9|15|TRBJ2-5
CASSATSGGAETQYF
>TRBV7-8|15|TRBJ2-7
CASSFGGHSSYEQYF
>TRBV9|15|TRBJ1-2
CASSVGVQGDYGYTF
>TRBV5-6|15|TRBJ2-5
CASSFYGSTGETQYF
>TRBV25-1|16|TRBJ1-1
CASSEDRGRENTEAFF
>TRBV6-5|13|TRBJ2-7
CASRTGGLYEQYF
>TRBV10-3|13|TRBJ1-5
CAISEGPGQPQHF
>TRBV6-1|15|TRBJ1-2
CASSEREGKNYGYTF
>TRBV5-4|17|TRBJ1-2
CASSFIDRGLPNYGYTF
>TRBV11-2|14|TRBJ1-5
CASSSQGAGQPQHF
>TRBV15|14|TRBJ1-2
CATSRDLSNYGYTF
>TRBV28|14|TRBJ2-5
CASSFRELGGTQYF
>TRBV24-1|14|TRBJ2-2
CASRQGENTGELFF
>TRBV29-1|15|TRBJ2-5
CSAALGQGIGETQYF